These 25 T cell receptor beta chains originate from one sample sequenced in a study of technical replicates of blood from several donors. Sequencing was performed with immunoSEQ multiplex PCR; in TCRdb, only in-frame clones are kept and a portion is missing. The table includes 90,000 or so clones, 85% to 95% detected once. The sample taken for sequencing was T cells isolated from PBMCs. The receptors stem from a human donor in good health.

V gene TRBV6-1 combines with J gene TRBJ1-1; TRBD1 agrees at 7 bases. CDR1 is MNHNS and CDR2 is SASEGT in the germline V gene. V gave up 3 bases and J gave up 3 bases; unmatched junction bases: 10. The CDR3 has 16 residues. The CDR3 coding sequence is TGTGCCAGCAGTGACCGGCGGACAGGTGGGGACACTGAAGCTTTCTTT. Amino acid sequence: CASSDRRTGGDTEAFF.

The V gene is TRBV7-8, the J gene TRBJ1-4; 8 bases line up with TRBD1. The J segment lost 3 bases and the V segment lost 5 bases, leaving 8 bases of the junction unmatched. This CDR3 region has 16 residues. CDR1 SGHVS and CDR2 FQNEAQ come from the germline V gene. CDR3 amino acids: CASSAYRDRPNEKLFF. The CDR3 DNA reads TGTGCCAGCAGCGCTTACCGGGACAGGCCTAATGAAAAACTGTTTTTT. Full variable domain (missing parts from reference TRBV7-8 and TRBJ1-4): GAGVSQSPRYKVAKRGQDVALRCDPISGHVSLFWYQQALGQGPEFLTYFQNEAQLDKSGLPSDRFFAERPEGSVSTLKIQRTQQEDSAVYLCASSAYRDRPNEKLFFGSGTQLSVL.

The chain links TRBV7-2 to TRBJ2-7; 7 bases line up with TRBD2. The CDR3 extends over 16 amino acids. Looked up from germline, CDR1 is SGHTA and CDR2 is FQGNSA. The trim removed 5 bases at V and 1 base at J, leaving 11 bases unmatched. CDR3 coding DNA: TGTGCCAGCAGCCGGCAGGATCGGGGAGGGTCCTACGAGCAGTACTTC. Encoded protein: CASSRQDRGGSYEQYF.

V gene TRBV5-6 combines with J gene TRBJ2-1, with TRBD2 matching 10 bases. There are 14 residues in the CDR3. Germline CDR1 SGHDT, CDR2 YYEEEE. With V trimmed by 4 bases and J by 8 bases, 6 bases remained unmatched. The CDR3 sequence: CASSEGLAFYEQFF. The CDR3 coding sequence is TGTGCCAGCAGCGAGGGACTAGCGTTTTATGAGCAGTTCTTC.

The chain couples TRBV6-1 to TRBJ1-2; D gene unclear. This CDR3 comprises 11 residues. Looked up from germline, CDR1 is MNHNS and CDR2 is SASEGT. Trimming shortened V by 8 bases and J by 4 bases, and 8 bases separated the two germline ends. CDR3 DNA sequence: TGTGCCAGCCAGGCCGGCTATGGCTACACCTTC. It codes for CASQAGYGYTF.

V usage is TRBV19 and J usage is TRBJ2-6, with D perhaps matching TRBD2 (6 bases). Deletions cut 7 bases from V and 2 bases from J, with 9 bases between. CDR1 and CDR2 from the germline V gene are LNHDA and SQIVND (reference sequence). CDR3 length equals 14 residues. The DNA for the CDR3 is TGTGCCAGTATGCGGGAAACTGGGGCCAACGTCCTGACTTTC. It codes for CASMRETGANVLTF.

The chain joins TRBV5-1 to TRBJ1-1; possible D gene TRBD1, 6 bases. From germline, CDR1 is SGHRS and CDR2 YFSETQ. V was clipped by 7 bases and J by 5 bases, with 15 bases between them. The CDR3 is made up of 13 amino acids. The CDR3 DNA follows: TGCGCCAGCCATACCACCCAGGGGACTGAAGCTTTCTTT. This codes for CASHTTQGTEAFF.

J is TRBJ2-7 and V is TRBV7-3, with 14 bases aligning to TRBD2. Germline V CDR1 and CDR2: SGHTA, FQGTGA. The J segment lost 5 bases and the V segment lost 0 bases, leaving 3 bases of the junction unmatched. The CDR3 extends over 16 amino acids. CDR3: CASSLTGLAGEDEQYF. DNA for the CDR3: TGTGCCAGCAGCTTAACGGGACTAGCGGGAGAAGACGAGCAGTACTTC.

The V and J genes are TRBV27 and TRBJ2-5; D might be TRBD2 (5 bases). There are 13 residues in the CDR3. V lost 4 bases, J lost 5 bases, and 11 bases lay in between. Per germline, CDR1 MNHEY and CDR2 SMNVEV (reference sequence). CDR3 sequence reads: CASSWERRETQYF. The DNA for the CDR3 is TGTGCCAGCAGTTGGGAGAGGCGGGAGACCCAGTACTTC.

The rearrangement joins TRBV5-5 to TRBJ2-7; 8 positions agree with TRBD1. In germline, CDR1 is SGHKS, CDR2 YYEKEE (reference sequence). CDR3 length: 16 amino acids. The trim removed 1 base at V and 1 base at J, leaving 7 bases unmatched. The CDR3 reads CASSLLWDRLSYEQYF. CDR3 bases: TGTGCCAGCAGCTTGTTATGGGACAGGCTATCCTACGAGCAGTACTTC.

The rearrangement joins TRBV19 to TRBJ2-3; D is unresolved. The CDR3 loop spans 15 amino acids. V was clipped by 6 bases and J by 2 bases, with 15 bases between them. The germline V gene encodes CDR1 LNHDA and CDR2 SQIVND (reference sequence). The CDR3 spells CASRADTSVTDTQYF. CDR3 bases: TGTGCCAGTAGGGCTGACACCTCGGTCACAGATACGCAGTATTTT.

Note on this clone: The identical CDR3 is also encoded by other nucleotide sequences in the sample. This chain joins TRBV18 and TRBJ2-7; the D is unclear. This CDR3 is 12 amino acids long. V lost 0 bases and J lost 3, with 3 bases in between. Germline V gene data show CDR1 as KGHSH and CDR2 as LQKENI. The CDR3 loop is CASSPPSYEQYF. The CDR3 DNA reads TGTGCCAGCTCACCACCCAGCTACGAGCAGTACTTC. Full variable domain (remainder filled in from reference TRBV18 and TRBJ2-7): NAGVMQNPRHLVRRRGQEARLRCSPMKGHSHVYWYRQLPEEGLKFMVYLQKENIIDESGMPKERFSAEFPKEGPSILRIQQVVRGDSAAYFCASSPPSYEQYFGPGTRLTVT.

Worth noting for this clone: Other DNA sequences in this specimen translate into the identical CDR3. CDR3 sequence reads: CASSWGLAGEKETQYF. The CDR3 DNA is TGTGCCAGCAGCTGGGGACTAGCGGGAGAAAAGGAGACCCAGTACTTC. The V and J genes are TRBV7-6 and TRBJ2-5; TRBD2 matches 14 bases. The length of the CDR3 is 16 residues. CDR1 and CDR2 (germline): SGHVS, FNYEAQ. V was pared by 4 bases and J by 5 bases, with 6 bases of the junction left unmatched.

The chain has TRBV30 and TRBJ2-7; 8 bases align to TRBD2. Germline V gene lookup returns CDR1 GTSNPN and CDR2 SVGIG (reference sequence). Germline trimming cut 0 bases from V and 2 bases from J; bases unmatched to any gene: 3. The CDR3 contains 14 residues. The CDR3 is CAWSVTSGPYEQYF. The CDR3, as DNA: TGTGCCTGGAGTGTAACTAGCGGCCCCTACGAGCAGTACTTC.

The gene calls are TRBV7-8 and TRBJ1-2; 8 bases line up with TRBD1. Trimming at V came to 5 bases and at J to 4 bases, leaving 9 bases not matched to a gene. The CDR3 is 15 amino acids. The germline CDR1 and CDR2 sequences are SGHVS and FQNEAQ. CDR3 coding DNA: TGTGCCAGCAGCCCTCTAAGCGACAGGGGCTATGGCTACACCTTC. Translated, it gives CASSPLSDRGYGYTF.

This clone was recorded only once. This chain joins TRBV6-5 and TRBJ2-7; 8 positions agree with TRBD2. V lost 7 bases and J lost 6; bases outside the gene matches: 11. The CDR3 runs to 14 residues. Germline V gene lookup returns CDR1 MNHEY and CDR2 SVGAGI. The CDR3 region is CASTHAGREGEQYF. CDR3 nucleotide sequence: TGTGCCAGCACCCACGCCGGGAGGGAGGGCGAGCAGTACTTC.

V gene TRBV19 combines with J gene TRBJ2-3; TRBD2 matches at 8 bases. Germline CDR1 reads LNHDA; CDR2 reads SQIVND (reference sequence). This CDR3 is 16 amino acids long. V shed 5 bases and J 0 bases; nucleotides not matched to a gene: 7. CDR3 residues: CASSPIAGLSTDTQYF. In nucleotides, the CDR3 is TGTGCCAGTAGTCCGATAGCGGGACTTAGCACAGATACGCAGTATTTT.

The chain combines TRBV5-1 with TRBJ2-3; 8 nucleotides align to TRBD2. CDR3 length: 15 amino acids. The germline V gene encodes CDR1 SGHRS and CDR2 YFSETQ. Losses at the gene ends were 0 bases for V and 6 bases for J; bases not matched to a gene: 6. CDR3 residues: CASSLVGLASDTQYF. CDR3 DNA sequence: TGCGCCAGCAGCTTGGTAGGACTAGCAAGCGATACGCAGTATTTT. Full variable domain (remainder filled in from reference TRBV5-1 and TRBJ2-3): KAGVTQTPRYLIKTRGQQVTLSCSPISGHRSVSWYQQTPGQGLQFLFEYFSETQRNKGNFPGRFSGRQFSNSRSEMNVSTLELGDSALYLCASSLVGLASDTQYFGPGTRLTVL.

This clone was detected once. The CDR3 protein is CASSGTGGNKETQYF. The CDR3 DNA reads as TGTGCCAGCAGCGGGACAGGGGGCAATAAAGAGACCCAGTACTTC. V is TRBV2 and J is TRBJ2-5; 12 nucleotides line up with TRBD1. With V trimmed by 6 bases and J by 3 bases, 5 bases remained unmatched. Germline assignment: CDR1 SNHLY and CDR2 FYNNEI. This CDR3 has 15 residues.

The rearrangement uses TRBV27 and TRBJ2-3; TRBD2 matches at 8 bases. CDR1 and CDR2 from the germline V gene are MNHEY and SMNVEV (reference sequence). The CDR3 sequence is 13 residues long. The V segment lost 8 bases and the J segment 5 bases; nucleotides outside the gene matches: 6. In nucleotides, the CDR3 is TGTGCCAGCGGCGGGAGGTTCGAAGATACGCAGTATTTT. It is translated as CASGGRFEDTQYF.

The V and J genes are TRBV19 and TRBJ2-7, with a weak D call TRBD2 (6 bases). Germline values: CDR1 LNHDA, CDR2 SQIVND (reference sequence). CDR3 length: 16 amino acids. V was clipped by 6 bases and J by 7 bases, with 25 bases between them. The CDR3 spells CASRTASGVGSREQYF. CDR3 DNA sequence: TGTGCCAGTAGAACTGCCTCGGGAGTGGGGTCTAGGGAGCAGTACTTC.

The chain employs TRBV5-6 and TRBJ1-5, with D uncertain. The V end lost 5 bases, the J end lost 1 base, and 13 bases lay between the germline ends. CDR1 is SGHDT, CDR2 YYEEEE, per germline. This CDR3 spans 15 amino acids. The CDR3 bases are TGTGCCAGCAGTATTAACCTACAGAGCAATCAGCCCCAGCATTTT. This translates into CASSINLQSNQPQHF.

The gene calls are TRBV7-9 and TRBJ2-2; TRBD1 matches at 9 bases. This CDR3 comprises 16 residues. Germline loops: CDR1 SEHNR, CDR2 FQNEAQ (reference sequence). J lost 2 bases, V lost 3 bases, and 4 bases had no gene match. CDR3 amino acids: CASSFGQGSNTGELFF. The DNA for the CDR3 is TGTGCCAGCAGCTTCGGACAGGGGAGCAACACCGGGGAGCTGTTTTTT. The complete variable domain, with remaining parts taken from reference TRBV7-9 and TRBJ2-2, reads DTGVSQNPRHKITKRGQNVTFRCDPISEHNRLYWYRQTLGQGPEFLTYFQNEAQLEKSRLLSDRFSAERPKGSFSTLEIQRTEQGDSAMYLCASSFGQGSNTGELFFGEGSRLTVL.

The gene calls are TRBV12-5 and TRBJ1-2; D not certain. Trimming left V 1 base short and J 3 bases short, with 6 bases between. The CDR3 covers 13 residues. The germline V gene has CDR1 LGHNT and CDR2 FRNRAP. Here the CDR3 DNA reads TGTGCTAGTGGTTTGGCGCCGGACTATGGCTACACCTTC. Translated, it gives CASGLAPDYGYTF.

The rearrangement uses TRBV28 and TRBJ2-5, with a weak D call TRBD1 (5 bases). The V gene's germline CDR1 is MDHEN and CDR2 SYDVKM. V gave up 3 bases and J gave up 1 base, with 9 bases separating them. This CDR3 is built from 14 residues. CDR3 residues: CASSFPRAQETQYF. In DNA, the CDR3 is TGTGCCAGCAGTTTTCCCAGGGCCCAAGAGACCCAGTACTTC.